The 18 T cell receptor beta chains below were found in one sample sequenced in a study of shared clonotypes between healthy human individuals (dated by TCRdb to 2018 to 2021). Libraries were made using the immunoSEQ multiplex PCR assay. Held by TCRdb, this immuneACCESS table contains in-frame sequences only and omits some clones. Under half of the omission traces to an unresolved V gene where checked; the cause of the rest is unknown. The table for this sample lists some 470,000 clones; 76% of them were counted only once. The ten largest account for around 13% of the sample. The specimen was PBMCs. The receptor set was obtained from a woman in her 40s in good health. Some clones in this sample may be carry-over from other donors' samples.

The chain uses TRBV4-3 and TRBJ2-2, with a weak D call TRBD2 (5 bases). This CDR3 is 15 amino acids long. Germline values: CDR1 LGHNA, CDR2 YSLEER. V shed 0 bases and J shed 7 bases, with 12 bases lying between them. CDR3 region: CASSQDYGVDGELFF. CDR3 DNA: TGCGCCAGCAGCCAAGATTACGGGGTTGACGGGGAGCTGTTTTTT.

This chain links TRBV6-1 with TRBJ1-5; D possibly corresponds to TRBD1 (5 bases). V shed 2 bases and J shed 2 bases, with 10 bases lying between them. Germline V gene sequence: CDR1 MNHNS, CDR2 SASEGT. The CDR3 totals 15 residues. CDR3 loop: CASSELPGGNQPQHF. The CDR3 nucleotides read TGTGCCAGCAGTGAACTGCCGGGGGGCAATCAGCCCCAGCATTTT.

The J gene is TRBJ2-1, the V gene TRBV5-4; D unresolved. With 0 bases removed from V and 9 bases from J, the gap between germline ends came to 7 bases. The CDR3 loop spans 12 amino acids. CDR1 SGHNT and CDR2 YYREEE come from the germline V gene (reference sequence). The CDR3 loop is CASSLGRGEQFF. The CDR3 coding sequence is TGTGCCAGCAGCTTGGGACGAGGTGAGCAGTTCTTC.

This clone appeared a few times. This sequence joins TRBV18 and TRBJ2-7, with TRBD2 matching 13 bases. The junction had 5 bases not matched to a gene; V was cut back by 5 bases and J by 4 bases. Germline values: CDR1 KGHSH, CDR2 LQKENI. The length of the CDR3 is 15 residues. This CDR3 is CASSLLAGGPYEQYF. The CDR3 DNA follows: TGTGCCAGCTCATTACTAGCGGGAGGGCCGTACGAGCAGTACTTC.

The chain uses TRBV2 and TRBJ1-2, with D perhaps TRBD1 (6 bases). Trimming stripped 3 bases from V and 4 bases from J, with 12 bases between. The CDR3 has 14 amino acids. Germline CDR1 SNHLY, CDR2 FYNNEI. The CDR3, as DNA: TGTGCCAGCAGTGAGATTAAGGGGGGCTATGGCTACACCTTC. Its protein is CASSEIKGGYGYTF.

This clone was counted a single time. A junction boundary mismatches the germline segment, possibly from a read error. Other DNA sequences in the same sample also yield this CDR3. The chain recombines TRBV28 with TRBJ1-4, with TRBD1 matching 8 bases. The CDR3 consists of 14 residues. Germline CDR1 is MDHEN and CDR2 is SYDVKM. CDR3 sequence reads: CASSNRGTNEKLFF. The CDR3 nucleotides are TGTGCCAGCAGCAACAGGGGGACTAATGAAAAGCTGTTTTTT.

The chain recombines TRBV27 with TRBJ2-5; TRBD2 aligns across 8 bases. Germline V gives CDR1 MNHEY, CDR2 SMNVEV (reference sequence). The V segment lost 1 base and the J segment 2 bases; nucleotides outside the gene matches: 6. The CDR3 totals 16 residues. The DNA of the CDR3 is TGTGCCAGCAGTTTATGGAACGCGGGGGGTCAAGAGACCCAGTACTTC. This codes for CASSLWNAGGQETQYF.

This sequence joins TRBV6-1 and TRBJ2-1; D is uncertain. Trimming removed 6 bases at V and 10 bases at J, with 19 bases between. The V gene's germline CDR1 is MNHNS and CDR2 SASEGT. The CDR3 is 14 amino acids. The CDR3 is CASRWAGEESEQFF. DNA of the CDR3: TGTGCCAGCAGGTGGGCAGGCGAAGAATCGGAGCAGTTCTTC.

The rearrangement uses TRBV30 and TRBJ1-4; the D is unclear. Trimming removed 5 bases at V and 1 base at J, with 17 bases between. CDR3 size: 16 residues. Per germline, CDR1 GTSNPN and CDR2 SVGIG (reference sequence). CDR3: CAWSLVWGITNEKLFF. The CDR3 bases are TGTGCCTGGTCCCTCGTTTGGGGAATAACTAATGAAAAACTGTTTTTT.

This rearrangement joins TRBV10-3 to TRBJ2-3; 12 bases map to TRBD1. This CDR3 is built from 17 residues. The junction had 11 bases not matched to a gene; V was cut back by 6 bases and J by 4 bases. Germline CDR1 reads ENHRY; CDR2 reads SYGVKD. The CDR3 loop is CAISLHRDRGRADTQYF. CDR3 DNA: TGTGCCATCAGCCTTCACCGGGACAGGGGGCGCGCAGATACGCAGTATTTT.

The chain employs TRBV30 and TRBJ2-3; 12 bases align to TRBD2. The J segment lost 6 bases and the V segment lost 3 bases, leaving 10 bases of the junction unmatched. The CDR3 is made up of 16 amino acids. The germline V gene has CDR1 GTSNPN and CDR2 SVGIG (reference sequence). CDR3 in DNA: TGTGCCTGGAGCCGGGCCCGTCTAGCGGGAGGGGATACGCAGTATTTT. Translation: CAWSRARLAGGDTQYF.

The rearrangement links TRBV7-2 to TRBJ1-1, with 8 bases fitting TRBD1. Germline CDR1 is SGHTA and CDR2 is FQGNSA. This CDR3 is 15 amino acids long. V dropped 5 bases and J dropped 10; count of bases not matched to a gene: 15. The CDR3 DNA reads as TGTGCCAGCAGCCCCGGGAGGGTTTCAGGGGGCCGAGCTTTCTTT. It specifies CASSPGRVSGGRAFF.

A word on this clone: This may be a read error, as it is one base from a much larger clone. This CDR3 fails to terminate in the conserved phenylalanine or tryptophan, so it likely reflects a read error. This chain's CDR3 is CASGRTGDGYTL. The CDR3 nucleotides are TGTGCCAGCGGGCGGACAGGGGATGGCTACACCCTC. This chain uses TRBV2 with TRBJ1-2; TRBD1 aligns across 9 bases. The CDR3 extends over 12 amino acids. Germline CDR1 SNHLY, CDR2 FYNNEI. Trimming at V came to 8 bases and at J to 6 bases, leaving 4 bases not matched to a gene.

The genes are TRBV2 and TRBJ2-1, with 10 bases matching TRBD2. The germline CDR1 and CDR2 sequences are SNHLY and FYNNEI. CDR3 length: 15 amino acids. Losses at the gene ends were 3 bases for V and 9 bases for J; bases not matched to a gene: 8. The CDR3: CASSERSGRAVEQFF. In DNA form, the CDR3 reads TGTGCCAGCAGTGAGAGGAGCGGGAGGGCCGTTGAGCAGTTCTTC.

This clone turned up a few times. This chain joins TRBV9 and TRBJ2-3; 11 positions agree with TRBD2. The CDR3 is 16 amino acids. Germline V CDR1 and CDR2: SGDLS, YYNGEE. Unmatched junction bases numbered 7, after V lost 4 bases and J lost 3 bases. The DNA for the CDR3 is TGTGCCAGCAGCCCCATGCTAGCGGGAGGTACAGATACGCAGTATTTT. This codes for CASSPMLAGGTDTQYF. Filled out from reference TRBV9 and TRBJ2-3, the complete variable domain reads DSGVTQTPKHLITATGQRVTLRCSPRSGDLSVYWYQQSLDQGLQFLIQYYNGEERAKGNILERFSAQQFPDLHSELNLSSLELGDSALYFCASSPMLAGGTDTQYFGPGTRLTVL.

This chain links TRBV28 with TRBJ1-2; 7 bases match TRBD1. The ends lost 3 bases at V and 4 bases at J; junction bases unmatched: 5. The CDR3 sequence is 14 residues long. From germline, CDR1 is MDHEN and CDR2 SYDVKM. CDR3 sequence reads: CASSFRQGVYGYTF. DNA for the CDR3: TGTGCCAGCAGTTTCCGCCAGGGGGTCTATGGCTACACCTTC.

CDR3 in DNA: TGTGCCACCAGCAGAGAGTCCAGCCGTAACTCTGGAAACACCATATATTTT. Translation: CATSRESSRNSGNTIYF. The chain uses TRBV15 and TRBJ1-3; D is uncertain. Germline CDR1 is LNHNV and CDR2 is YYDKDF (reference sequence). Trimming shortened V by 0 bases and J by 0 bases, and 12 bases separated the two germline ends. CDR3 length: 17 amino acids. The full variable domain, with the rest looked up from reference TRBV15 and TRBJ1-3, is DAMVIQNPRYQVTQFGKPVTLSCSQTLNHNVMYWYQQKSSQAPKLLFHYYDKDFNNEADTPDNFQSRRPNTSFCFLDIRSPGLGDTAMYLCATSRESSRNSGNTIYFGEGSWLTVV.

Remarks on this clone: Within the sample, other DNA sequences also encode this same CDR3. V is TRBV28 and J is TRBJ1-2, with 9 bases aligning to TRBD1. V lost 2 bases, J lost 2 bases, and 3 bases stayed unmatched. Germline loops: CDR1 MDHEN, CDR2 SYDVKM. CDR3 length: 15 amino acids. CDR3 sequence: CASSLEGTGNYGYTF. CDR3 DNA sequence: TGTGCCAGCAGTTTAGAAGGGACAGGGAACTATGGCTACACCTTC.